What follows are 21 T cell receptor beta chains derived from one specimen sequenced in a study of blood T cell repertoires in COVID-19. Sequencing used immunoSEQ multiplex PCR; TCRdb keeps in-frame clones, though not all of them. The sample lists about 390,000 clones; 80% to 90% were seen once. Sequencing was performed on peripheral blood. Receptor source: a woman aged 60-70 years with COVID-19, enrolled during active disease.

The chain is built from TRBV25-1 and TRBJ1-4; D possibly corresponds to TRBD1 (6 bases). This CDR3 contains 17 residues. CDR1 MGHDK and CDR2 SYGVNS come from the germline V gene. V dropped 3 bases and J dropped 5 bases, with 19 bases sitting between them. DNA of the CDR3: TGTGCCAGCAGTGACCCAGGGTTGACAGGAGAAAATGAAAAACTGTTTTTT. Translated, it gives CASSDPGLTGENEKLFF.

The chain couples TRBV7-8 to TRBJ2-5, with D possibly matching TRBD2 (6 bases). The germline CDR1 and CDR2 sequences are SGHVS and FQNEAQ. The V gene lost 6 bases and the J gene lost 1 base, with 18 bases spanning the gap. The CDR3 consists of 16 residues. Here the CDR3 DNA reads TGTGCCAGCAGATGGGCCGGAGGGCTTGCCCAAGAGACCCAGTACTTC. Amino acid sequence: CASRWAGGLAQETQYF.

This chain uses TRBV18 with TRBJ2-1, with D possibly matching TRBD1 (6 bases). Germline V gene sequence: CDR1 KGHSH, CDR2 LQKENI. The CDR3 runs to 14 residues. With 4 bases removed from V and 9 bases from J, the gap between germline ends came to 16 bases. CDR3 in amino acids: CASSLSTGLREQFF. The CDR3 DNA reads TGTGCCAGCTCACTTTCTACAGGGTTACGTGAGCAGTTCTTC.

V usage is TRBV19 and J usage is TRBJ1-1, with 7 nucleotides matching TRBD1. The CDR3 covers 15 residues. Trimming cost V 6 bases and J 7 bases; bases outside gene matches: 14. Germline-derived CDR1 and CDR2 are LNHDA and SQIVND (reference sequence). The CDR3 DNA follows: TGTGCCAGTAGGGAACAGGGGTCAAGAGTGAGTGAAGCTTTCTTT. This encodes CASREQGSRVSEAFF.

The chain employs TRBV3-1 (or the pseudogene TRBV3-2) and TRBJ1-3, with a possible D match to TRBD1 (5 bases). Germline V lookup: CDR1 LGHDT, CDR2 YNNKEL (reference sequence). Trimming shortened V by 1 base and J by 0 bases, and 7 bases separated the two germline ends. CDR3 length: 15 residues. CDR3 amino acids: CASSQGQRSGNTIYF. The CDR3 DNA reads as TGTGCCAGCAGCCAAGGACAGCGCTCTGGAAACACCATATATTTT.

The chain links TRBV19 to TRBJ1-2; 7 positions agree with TRBD1. Germline assignment: CDR1 LNHDA and CDR2 SQIVND (reference sequence). The V segment lost 5 bases and the J segment 1 base; nucleotides outside the gene matches: 4. The CDR3 is 14 residues long. The CDR3 loop is CASSFPGGNYGYTF. The DNA of the CDR3 is TGTGCCAGTAGTTTTCCAGGGGGTAACTATGGCTACACCTTC.

This clone has a single count. V usage is TRBV6-5 and J usage is TRBJ2-7; a weak D match, TRBD1 (7 bases). The germline CDR1 and CDR2 sequences are MNHEY and SVGAGI. Trimming removed 2 bases at V and 4 bases at J, with 12 bases between. The CDR3 consists of 14 residues. In DNA form, the CDR3 reads TGTGCCAGCAGTTACGGCAGGGGGGCTTACGAGCAGTACTTC. Its translation is CASSYGRGAYEQYF.

This clone has only a few counts. This chain uses TRBV7-2 with TRBJ1-1; 7 bases fit TRBD1. The CDR3 has 14 residues. Germline lookup yields CDR1 SGHTA and CDR2 FQGNSA. J was trimmed by 3 bases and V by 8 bases; bases with no gene match: 9. The CDR3: CASDRPRGHTEAFF. CDR3 nucleotide sequence: TGTGCCAGCGATCGACCGAGGGGGCACACTGAAGCTTTCTTT.

The chain combines TRBV6-6 with TRBJ1-3, with D perhaps TRBD1 (5 bases). The CDR3 spans 14 residues. Trimming cost V 6 bases and J 3 bases, with 12 bases left between them. Germline V gene lookup returns CDR1 MNHNY and CDR2 SVGAGI (reference sequence). The CDR3 here is CASRDGGSGNTIYF. CDR3 coding DNA: TGTGCCAGCAGGGACGGGGGGAGTGGAAACACCATATATTTT.

The chain couples TRBV7-8 to TRBJ1-5; 7 bases align to TRBD1. This CDR3 region has 15 residues. J lost 6 bases, V lost 0 bases, and 5 bases had no gene match. Germline V gene lookup returns CDR1 SGHVS and CDR2 FQNEAQ. The CDR3 sequence is CASSLAGTVGQPQHF. CDR3 DNA: TGTGCCAGCAGCTTAGCGGGGACAGTGGGTCAGCCCCAGCATTTT.

The CDR3 protein is CASSLRGKGNTEAFF. Here the CDR3 DNA reads TGTGCCAGCAGCTTACGGGGGAAGGGCAACACTGAAGCTTTCTTT. This chain uses TRBV7-2 with TRBJ1-1; possible D gene TRBD1, 5 bases. CDR1 and CDR2 (germline): SGHTA, FQGNSA. The V and J ends lost 2 bases and 2 bases respectively, with 12 bases between them. The CDR3 runs 15 residues.

As for this clone: Possible read error: a much larger clone is one base away. The rearrangement joins TRBV11-3 to TRBJ1-1; TRBD1 is a possible D gene (6 bases). The V end was cut by 4 bases, the J end by 1 base, with 7 bases between. Germline assignment: CDR1 SGHNT and CDR2 YENEEA. The CDR3 totals 13 residues. Written as DNA, the CDR3 is TGTGCCAGCAGCTCGACAGGGAACACTGAAGCTTTCTTT. Amino acids: CASSSTGNTEAFF.

This clone was detected only a few times. The chain is built from TRBV5-1 and TRBJ2-7, with a weak D call TRBD2 (5 bases). The germline gives CDR1 SGHRS, CDR2 YFSETQ. V was clipped by 1 base and J by 0 bases, with 11 bases between them. This CDR3 is built from 15 residues. DNA for the CDR3: TGCGCCAGCAGCTTGATGGTAGGGAGCTCCTACGAGCAGTACTTC. Translated, it gives CASSLMVGSSYEQYF.

This clone was picked up a small number of times. This specimen includes other DNA sequences encoding the same CDR3. The rearrangement links TRBV2 to TRBJ1-5; 10 bases are shared with TRBD1. The germline CDR1 and CDR2 sequences are SNHLY and FYNNEI. Trimming at V came to 6 bases and at J to 2 bases, leaving 1 base not matched to a gene. The CDR3 length is 14 residues. CDR3 DNA sequence: TGTGCCAGCAGCGGGACAGGGGGCAATCAGCCCCAGCATTTT. Translated, it gives CASSGTGGNQPQHF.

The V gene is TRBV5-1, the J gene TRBJ1-1; the D gene is possibly TRBD1 (6 bases). Germline V gives CDR1 SGHRS, CDR2 YFSETQ. The CDR3 has 15 residues. V was shortened by 4 bases and J by 4 bases, with 17 bases between the two germline ends. The CDR3 region is CASSPGDAQGTEAFF. CDR3 coding DNA: TGCGCCAGCAGCCCAGGGGATGCGCAGGGCACTGAAGCTTTCTTT.

The chain carries TRBV12-5 and TRBJ1-6; weak D call: TRBD1 (6 bases). This CDR3 region has 19 residues. The ends were cut back, 0 bases at V and 2 bases at J, with 17 bases in the middle. The germline gives CDR1 LGHNT, CDR2 FRNRAP. The CDR3 is CASGLVLGAPGTYNSPLHF. The DNA of the CDR3 is TGTGCTAGTGGTTTGGTACTGGGGGCCCCGGGGACCTATAATTCACCCCTCCACTTT.

V is TRBV6-2 or TRBV6-3 and J is TRBJ2-1, with 11 bases that match TRBD2. The CDR3 runs 16 residues. Trimming took 5 bases from V and 0 from J; bases not matched to a gene: 3. Germline lookup yields CDR1 MNHEY and CDR2 SVGEGT. The DNA of the CDR3 is TGTGCCAGCAGTACCACTAGCGGGGGCTCCTACAATGAGCAGTTCTTC. Its translation: CASSTTSGGSYNEQFF.

Points on this clone: The junction does not match germline at one end; this may be a read error. The chain employs TRBV18 and TRBJ1-1, with D possibly TRBD1 on 5 matching bases. This CDR3 has 13 residues. In germline, CDR1 is KGHSH, CDR2 LQKENI. This CDR3 is CASSPQEGTEAFF. The CDR3 nucleotides are TGTGCCAGCTCTCCACAGGAGGGCACTGAAGCTTTCTTT.

Only a few counts were recorded for this clone. The rearrangement links TRBV5-1 to TRBJ2-1; D is perhaps TRBD2 (6 bases). The CDR3 is 16 amino acids. V dropped 2 bases and J dropped 4 bases, with 16 bases sitting between them. Germline CDR1 SGHRS, CDR2 YFSETQ. This CDR3 reads CASSFGAGRPYNEQFF. As DNA, the CDR3 is TGCGCCAGCAGCTTTGGGGCGGGGCGGCCATACAATGAGCAGTTCTTC.

The chain combines TRBV24-1 with TRBJ2-1, with 8 bases aligning to TRBD2. Germline CDR1 and CDR2: KGHDR and SFDVKD. This CDR3 comprises 16 residues. The V segment lost 1 base and the J segment 1 base; nucleotides outside the gene matches: 2. The CDR3 reads CATSDFGGDSYNEQFF. The CDR3 coding sequence is TGTGCCACCAGTGATTTCGGGGGGGATTCCTACAATGAGCAGTTCTTC.

The rearrangement joins TRBV28 to TRBJ2-2; D uncertain. CDR3 size: 15 residues. V was trimmed by 3 bases and J by 4 bases, leaving 12 bases between them. The germline CDR1 and CDR2 sequences are MDHEN and SYDVKM. The CDR3 DNA follows: TGTGCCAGCAGTTTGTTCGGTCTGTTCACCGGGGAGCTGTTTTTT. Its translation: CASSLFGLFTGELFF.